The sequence of this T cell receptor (beta chain) was determined in a study of human T cells and chemical hapten exposure. Time point in this sample: patch test 3, about 24 weeks after DPC sensitization. Noted treatment: therapeutic diphenylcyclopropenone sensitization with weekly scalp DPC. Comments on this clonotype: What it recognizes is unknown.

Study-level findings and limits: Patch test score was positively correlated with the counts of TCRs that had expanded at PT1. Those TCRs sitting above 1 in 1000 frequency stayed the same with DPC sensitization.

One entry per CDR3 protein, called by TCRdb with MiXCR from the RACE reads. The sample lists 100,000 to 150,000 distinct CDR3 sequences, around 10% occurring once. The material sequenced was whole blood, taken in connection with sensitization to the hapten diphenylcyclopropenone (DPC). This clonotype was sampled from a woman between 50 and 59 years old with alopecia areata. Some clones in this sample may be carry-over from other donors' samples.

The CDR3 bases are TGTGCCAGCAGCCAAGGTGGAGGGACTCAGCCCCAGCATTTT. It translates to CASSQGGGTQPQHF. The chain has TRBV3-1 and TRBJ1-5, with TRBD1 as a possible D gene (5 bases). The germline V gene encodes CDR1 LGHDT and CDR2 YNNKEL (reference sequence). This CDR3 has 14 amino acids. V was clipped by 1 base and J by 6 bases, with 10 bases between them.